One sample yielded the 4 T cell receptor beta chains listed below, sequenced in a study of graft-versus-host responses after intestinal transplantation. Which antigens these TCRs recognize remains unknown. Method: immunoSEQ multiplex PCR; TCRdb's copy keeps in-frame clones and lacks some. The sample records around 87,000 clones, 85% to 95% being singletons. Sequences were derived from unstimulated CD8+ T cells sorted from spleen or lymph node cells, sampled before transplant. The receptors here all came from a human donor who was the organ donor for an intestinal transplant.

The gene calls are TRBV7-7 and TRBJ2-7, with 9 bases that match TRBD1. The V gene end was trimmed by 1 base and the J gene end by 5 bases; junction bases not matched to a gene: 6. CDR1 SSHAT and CDR2 FNYEAQ come from the germline V gene (reference sequence). The CDR3 length is 15 residues. In nucleotides, the CDR3 is TGTGCCAGCAGCTTAGTTGGGACAGGGCCCCACGAGCAGTACTTC. It translates to CASSLVGTGPHEQYF.

The V gene is TRBV27, the J gene TRBJ1-6; tentative D call: TRBD1 (5 bases). V lost 8 bases and J 10 bases, leaving 12 bases between the germline ends. Germline CDR1 reads MNHEY; CDR2 reads SMNVEV (reference sequence). The CDR3 loop spans 12 amino acids. The CDR3 DNA is TGTGCCAGCGCTCAGGGCTGGTCACCCCTCCACTTT. It specifies CASAQGWSPLHF.

The chain carries TRBV11-2 and TRBJ2-7; D perhaps matches TRBD1 (5 bases). This CDR3 contains 14 residues. Trimming stripped 1 base from V and 4 bases from J, with 11 bases between. Germline loops: CDR1 SGHAT, CDR2 FQNNGV. The CDR3 nucleotides are TGTGCCAGCAGCTTAGGAAAGGGGCCTTACGAGCAGTACTTC. Protein: CASSLGKGPYEQYF.

The J gene is TRBJ1-2, the V gene TRBV30; D possibly corresponds to TRBD1 (6 bases). Germline V CDR1 and CDR2: GTSNPN, SVGIG (reference sequence). Deletions cut 1 base from V and 3 bases from J, with 15 bases between. This CDR3 contains 15 residues. In nucleotides, the CDR3 is TGTGCCTGGAGTGGATACAGGGAAAGTGACTATGGCTACACCTTC. Translation gives CAWSGYRESDYGYTF.